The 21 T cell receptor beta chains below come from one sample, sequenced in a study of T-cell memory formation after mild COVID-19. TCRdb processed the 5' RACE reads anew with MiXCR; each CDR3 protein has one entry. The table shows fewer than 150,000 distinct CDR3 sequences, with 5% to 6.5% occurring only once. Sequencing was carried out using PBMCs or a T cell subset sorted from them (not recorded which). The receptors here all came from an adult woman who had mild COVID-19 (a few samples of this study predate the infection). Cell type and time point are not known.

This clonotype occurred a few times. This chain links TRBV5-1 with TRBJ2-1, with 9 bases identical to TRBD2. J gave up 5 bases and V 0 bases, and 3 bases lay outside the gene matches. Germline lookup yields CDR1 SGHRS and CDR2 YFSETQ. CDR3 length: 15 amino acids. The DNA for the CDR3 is TGCGCCAGCAGCTTGGGCAGCGGGGGGCACAATGAGCAGTTCTTC. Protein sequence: CASSLGSGGHNEQFF.

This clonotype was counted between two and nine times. The CDR3 DNA sequence: TGTGCCAGCAGTTACCCCGGGACAGGCTACGAGCAGTACTTC. It is translated as CASSYPGTGYEQYF. The rearrangement uses TRBV6-6 and TRBJ2-7; 8 nucleotides line up with TRBD1. Germline values: CDR1 MNHNY, CDR2 SVGAGI (reference sequence). J was trimmed by 3 bases and V by 2 bases; bases with no gene match: 3. The length of the CDR3 is 14 residues.

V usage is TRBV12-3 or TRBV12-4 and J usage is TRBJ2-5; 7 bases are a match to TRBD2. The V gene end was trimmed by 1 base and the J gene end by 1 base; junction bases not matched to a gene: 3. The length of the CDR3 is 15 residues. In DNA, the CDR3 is TGTGCCAGCAGTTTAGGTCTAGCGGCCCAAGAGACCCAGTACTTC. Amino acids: CASSLGLAAQETQYF.

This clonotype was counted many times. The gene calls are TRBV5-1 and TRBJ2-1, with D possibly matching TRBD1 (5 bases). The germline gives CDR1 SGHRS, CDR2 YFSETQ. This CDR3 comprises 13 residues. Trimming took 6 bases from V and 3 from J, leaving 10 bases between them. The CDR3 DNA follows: TGCGCCAGCAAAGAGACAGACTACAATGAGCAGTTCTTC. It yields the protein CASKETDYNEQFF.

CDR3 amino acids: CSASVLAGKETQYF. DNA for the CDR3: TGCAGTGCTAGCGTACTAGCGGGGAAAGAGACCCAGTACTTC. The chain links TRBV20-1 to TRBJ2-5; 10 nucleotides align to TRBD2. The germline gives CDR1 DFQATT, CDR2 SNEGSKA (reference sequence). The CDR3 is made up of 14 amino acids. V was pared by 3 bases and J by 3 bases, with 4 bases of the junction left unmatched.

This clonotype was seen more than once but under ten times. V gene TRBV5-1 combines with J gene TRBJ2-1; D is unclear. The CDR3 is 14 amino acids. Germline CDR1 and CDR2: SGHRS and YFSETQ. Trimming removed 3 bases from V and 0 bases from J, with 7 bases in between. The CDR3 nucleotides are TGCGCCAGCAGCTGGTCTGTCTCCTACAATGAGCAGTTCTTC. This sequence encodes CASSWSVSYNEQFF.

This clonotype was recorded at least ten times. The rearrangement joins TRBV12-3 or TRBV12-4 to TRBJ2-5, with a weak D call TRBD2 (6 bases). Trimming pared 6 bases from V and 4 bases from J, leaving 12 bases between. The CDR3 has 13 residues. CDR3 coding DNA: TGTGCCAGCAGCCCTCCGGGACTAGAGACCCAGTACTTC. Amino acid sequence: CASSPPGLETQYF.

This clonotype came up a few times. In nucleotides, the CDR3 is TGTGCCAGCAGCACTCTGGATGAGCAGTTCTTC. It yields the protein CASSTLDEQFF. The V gene is TRBV14, the J gene TRBJ2-1; D is ambiguous. The CDR3 sequence is 11 residues long. V was shortened by 5 bases and J by 8 bases, with 7 bases between the two germline ends. Per germline, CDR1 SGHDN and CDR2 FVKESK.

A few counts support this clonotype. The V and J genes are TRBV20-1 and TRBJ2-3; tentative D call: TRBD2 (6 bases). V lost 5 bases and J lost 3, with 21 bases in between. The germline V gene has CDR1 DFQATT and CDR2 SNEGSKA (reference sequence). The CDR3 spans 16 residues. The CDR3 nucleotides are TGCAGTGCTTCGCCCGGAAGCGGGCGGAGAACAGATACGCAGTATTTT. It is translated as CSASPGSGRRTDTQYF.

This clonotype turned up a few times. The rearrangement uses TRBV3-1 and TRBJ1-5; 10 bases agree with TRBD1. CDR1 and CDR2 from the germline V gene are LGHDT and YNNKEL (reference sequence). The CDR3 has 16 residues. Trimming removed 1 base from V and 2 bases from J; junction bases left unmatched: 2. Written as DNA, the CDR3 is TGTGCCAGCAGCCAAGCCGGGACAGGGGGCAATCAGCCCCAGCATTTT. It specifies CASSQAGTGGNQPQHF. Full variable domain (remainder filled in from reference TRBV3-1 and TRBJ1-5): DTAVSQTPKYLVTQMGNDKSIKCEQNLGHDTMYWYKQDSKKFLKIMFSYNNKELIINETVPNRFSPKSPDKAHLNLHINSLELGDSAVYFCASSQAGTGGNQPQHFGDGTRLSIL.

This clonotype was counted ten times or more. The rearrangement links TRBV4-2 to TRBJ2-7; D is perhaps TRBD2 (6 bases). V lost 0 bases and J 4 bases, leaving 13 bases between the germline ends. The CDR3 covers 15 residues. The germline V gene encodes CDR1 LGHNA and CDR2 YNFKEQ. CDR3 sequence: CASSQEWSGPYEQYF. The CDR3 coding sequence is TGTGCCAGCAGCCAAGAATGGAGCGGGCCTTACGAGCAGTACTTC.

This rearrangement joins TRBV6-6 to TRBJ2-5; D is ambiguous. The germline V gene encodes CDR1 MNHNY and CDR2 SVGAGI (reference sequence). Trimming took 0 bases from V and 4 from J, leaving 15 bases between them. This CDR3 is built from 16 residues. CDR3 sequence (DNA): TGTGCCAGCAGTTACTCGCGCCAGGCGATTGGAGAGACCCAGTACTTC. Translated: CASSYSRQAIGETQYF.

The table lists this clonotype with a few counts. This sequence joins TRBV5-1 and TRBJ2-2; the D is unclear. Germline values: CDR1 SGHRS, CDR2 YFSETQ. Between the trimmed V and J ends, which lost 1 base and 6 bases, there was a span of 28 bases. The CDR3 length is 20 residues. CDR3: CASSLKWWQWAVVNAGELFF. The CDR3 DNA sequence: TGCGCCAGCAGCTTGAAATGGTGGCAGTGGGCTGTGGTAAACGCCGGGGAGCTGTTTTTT.

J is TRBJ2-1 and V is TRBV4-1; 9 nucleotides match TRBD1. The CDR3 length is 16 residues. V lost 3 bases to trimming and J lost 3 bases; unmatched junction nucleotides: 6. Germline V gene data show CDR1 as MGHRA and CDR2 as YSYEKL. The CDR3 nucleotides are TGCGCCAGCAGCCATCTGCTGGGACAGGGCTACAATGAGCAGTTCTTC. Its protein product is CASSHLLGQGYNEQFF.

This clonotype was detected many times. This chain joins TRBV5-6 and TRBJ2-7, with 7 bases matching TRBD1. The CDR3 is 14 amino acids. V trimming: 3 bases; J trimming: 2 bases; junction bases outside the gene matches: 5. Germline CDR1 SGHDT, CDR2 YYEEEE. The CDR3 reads CASSSRGQAYEQYF. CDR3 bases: TGTGCCAGCAGCTCCCGCGGACAGGCCTACGAGCAGTACTTC.

The CDR3 region has the DNA TGTGCCTGGAGTGTAGGGCTCTCTACAGCCTCGAATCAGCCCCAGCATTTT. Its translation: CAWSVGLSTASNQPQHF. This rearrangement joins TRBV30 to TRBJ1-5; D ambiguous. Germline CDR1 GTSNPN, CDR2 SVGIG (reference sequence). This CDR3 comprises 17 residues. V gave up 0 bases and J gave up 4 bases, with 19 bases separating them. The variable domain in full, with the rest retrieved from reference TRBV30 and TRBJ1-5, is SQTIHQWPATLVQPVGSPLSLECTVEGTSNPNLYWYRQAAGRGLQLLFYSVGIGQISSEVPQNLSASRPQDRQFILSSKKLLLSDSGFYLCAWSVGLSTASNQPQHFGDGTRLSIL.

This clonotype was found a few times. This CDR3 reads CASSLEGRTSTDTQYF. Here the CDR3 DNA reads TGCGCCAGCAGCTTGGAAGGTCGTACTAGCACAGATACGCAGTATTTT. V usage is TRBV5-1 and J usage is TRBJ2-3; no definite D call. In germline, CDR1 is SGHRS, CDR2 YFSETQ. The CDR3 is 16 amino acids. The ends were cut back, 0 bases at V and 0 bases at J, with 11 bases in the middle.

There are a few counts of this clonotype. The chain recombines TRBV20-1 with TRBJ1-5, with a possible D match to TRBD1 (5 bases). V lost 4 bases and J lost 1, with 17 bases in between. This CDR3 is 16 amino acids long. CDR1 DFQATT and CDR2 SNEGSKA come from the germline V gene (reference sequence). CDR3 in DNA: TGCAGTGCTATAGAACGGGGGGGAGGGAGCAATCAGCCCCAGCATTTT. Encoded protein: CSAIERGGGSNQPQHF.

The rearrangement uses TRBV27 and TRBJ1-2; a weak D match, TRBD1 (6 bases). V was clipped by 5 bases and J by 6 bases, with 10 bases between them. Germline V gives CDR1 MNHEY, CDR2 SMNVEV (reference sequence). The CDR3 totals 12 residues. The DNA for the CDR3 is TGTGCCAGCAGTCACCGGGGGCATGGCTACACCTTC. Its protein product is CASSHRGHGYTF.

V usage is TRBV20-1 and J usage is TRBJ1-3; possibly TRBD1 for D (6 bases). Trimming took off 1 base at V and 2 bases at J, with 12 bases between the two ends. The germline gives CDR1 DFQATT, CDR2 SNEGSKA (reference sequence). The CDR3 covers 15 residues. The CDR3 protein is CSARVPGATGNTIYF. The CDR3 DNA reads TGCAGTGCTAGAGTCCCAGGGGCGACTGGAAACACCATATATTTT.

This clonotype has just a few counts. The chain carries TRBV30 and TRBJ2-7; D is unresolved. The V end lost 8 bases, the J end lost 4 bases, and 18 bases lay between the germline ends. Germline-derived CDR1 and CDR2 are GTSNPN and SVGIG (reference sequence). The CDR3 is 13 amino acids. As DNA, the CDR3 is TGTGCCGGTCAGAGGCGTCGAAGTTACGAGCAGTACTTC. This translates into CAGQRRRSYEQYF.